This is a list of T cell receptor beta chains from one sample in a study of T cells in Graves' hyperthyroidism and ophthalmopathy. MiXCR, run by TCRdb on the multiplex PCR reads, gives a single entry per CDR3 protein. The sample records 250,000 or so distinct CDR3 sequences, approximately 14% being singletons. Input material: blood. Source of these receptors: a woman in her fifties or sixties with Graves' hyperthyroidism that later progressed to Graves' ophthalmopathy. The CDR3 runs from the conserved cysteine through the conserved F or W. The D gene is left open where the match is weak. Clone size is given for some rows only: seen once, a few or many times, or a class if the clone is expanded.

V gene	clone size	D gene	J gene	CDR3 protein	CDR3 DNA
TRBV20-1	.	TRBD1	TRBJ2-4	CSAENRGRDIQYF	TGCAGTGCAGAGAACAGGGGAAGGGACATTCAGTACTTC
TRBV20-1	many	.	TRBJ2-7	CSAREARSWGKSSYEQYF	TGCAGTGCTAGAGAGGCCCGCTCGTGGGGGAAGAGCTCCTACGAGCAGTACTTC
TRBV5-8	.	.	TRBJ1-5	CASSRFQGDQPQHF	TGTGCCAGCAGCCGATTCCAGGGAGATCAGCCCCAGCATTTT
TRBV4-3	.	.	TRBJ2-7	CASSQTAAYEQYF	TGCGCCAGCAGCCAAACGGCGGCCTACGAGCAGTACTTC
TRBV28	many	TRBD1	TRBJ2-4	CASSLGQGYRTGQYF	TGTGCCAGCAGCCTTGGACAGGGGTATCGGACGGGTCAGTACTTC
TRBV5-6	.	TRBD2	TRBJ2-3	CASWQRGGGTDTQYF	TGTGCCAGCTGGCAGCGGGGCGGGGGCACAGATACGCAGTATTTT
TRBV20-1	many	.	TRBJ1-1	CSARDAGGSTAFF	TGCAGTGCTAGAGATGCCGGGGGGAGTACGGCTTTCTTT
TRBV9	.	.	TRBJ1-2	CASSVFSGSSHYGYTF	TGTGCCAGCAGCGTATTCTCGGGGTCTTCTCATTATGGCTACACCTTC
TRBV12-3/TRBV12-4	few	.	TRBJ2-1	CASSLGFGRSTYNEQSF	TGTGCCAGCAGTTTAGGGTTCGGGAGAAGTACCTACAATGAGCAGTCCTTC
TRBV5-6	few	.	TRBJ2-5	CASSPDGYQETQYF	TGTGCCAGCAGCCCGGACGGATACCAAGAGACCCAGTACTTC
TRBV5-8	few	.	TRBJ2-1	CASSFRDLTGVNEQFF	TGTGCCAGCAGCTTCCGGGACCTCACGGGAGTGAATGAGCAGTTCTTC
TRBV20-1	many	.	TRBJ1-3	CSASRRGWSGNTIYF	TGCAGTGCTAGCCGCCGTGGCTGGTCTGGAAACACCATATATTTT
TRBV29-1	many	TRBD2	TRBJ2-5	CSAQREGRGAQYF	TGCAGCGCACAGCGGGAGGGCCGAGGGGCCCAGTACTTC
TRBV15	many	TRBD1	TRBJ2-3	CATSRGSSGTGNTDTQYF	TGTGCCACCAGCAGAGGTTCCTCCGGGACAGGGAACACAGATACGCAGTATTTT
TRBV12-3/TRBV12-4	many	.	TRBJ1-1	CASRTNGQRGNTEAFF	TGTGCCAGCAGGACCAATGGCCAGCGGGGGAACACTGAAGCTTTCTTT
TRBV20-1	.	.	TRBJ1-5	CSAGLGQIQPQHF	TGCAGTGCTGGGCTGGGGCAGATTCAGCCCCAGCATTTT
TRBV29-1	many	.	TRBJ2-7	CSVELESTYEQYF	TGCAGCGTTGAGCTGGAGTCCACCTACGAGCAGTACTTC
TRBV4-1	few	.	TRBJ1-1	CASSQSPGNTEAFF	TGCGCCAGCAGCCAAAGTCCGGGAAACACTGAAGCTTTCTTT
TRBV28	many	.	TRBJ2-3	CASTLTGTHTDTQYF	TGTGCCAGCACCCTCACAGGGACACACACAGATACGCAGTATTTT
TRBV20-1	many	.	TRBJ1-6	CSARRVAQGNSPLHF	TGCAGTGCTAGGAGGGTGGCACAGGGAAACTCACCCCTCCACTTT
TRBV5-1	many	.	TRBJ1-4	CASSTTGMDEKLFF	TGCGCCAGCAGCACAACAGGGATGGATGAAAAACTGTTTTTT
TRBV28	.	TRBD2	TRBJ2-7	CASRLAGGIYEQYF	TGTGCCAGCAGACTAGCGGGAGGGATCTACGAGCAGTACTTC
TRBV14	.	.	TRBJ2-1	CARHPPGRVNEQFF	TGTGCCCGCCATCCCCCGGGGCGGGTAAATGAGCAGTTCTTC
TRBV9	few	TRBD2	TRBJ2-2	CASSLMGGDTGELFF	TGTGCCAGCAGCTTAATGGGGGGGGACACCGGGGAGCTGTTTTTT
TRBV5-1	many	TRBD1	TRBJ2-3	CASSLQGAGDTQYF	TGCGCCAGCAGCTTACAGGGGGCCGGAGATACGCAGTATTTT
TRBV6-1	.	TRBD1	TRBJ2-7	CASSSPRGLRDLYEQYF	TGTGCCAGCAGTAGCCCTAGGGGGCTGCGCGATTTGTACGAGCAGTACTTC
TRBV7-8	many	.	TRBJ2-6	CASSTSPPGSGANVLTF	TGTGCCAGCAGCACTAGCCCCCCCGGGTCTGGGGCCAACGTCCTGACTTTC
TRBV2	many	.	TRBJ1-1	CASSAGPGGVTFF	TGTGCCAGCAGTGCCGGACCTGGGGGAGTGACTTTCTTT
TRBV28	many	TRBD1	TRBJ2-7	CASSLGTGGPEQYF	TGTGCCAGCAGTTTAGGGACAGGGGGCCCCGAGCAGTACTTC
TRBV2	many	.	TRBJ1-3	CASIWDTGNTIYF	TGTGCCAGCATATGGGACACTGGAAACACCATATATTTT
TRBV2	many	.	TRBJ2-3	CASSVLRRWYF	TGTGCCAGCAGTGTTCTAAGACGTTGGTATTTT
TRBV7-9	many	.	TRBJ1-4	CASSSLGAGPYEKLFF	TGTGCCAGCAGCTCATTAGGGGCCGGACCCTATGAAAAACTGTTTTTT
TRBV4-1	few	.	TRBJ2-5	CASSQDPREETQYF	TGCGCCAGCAGCCAAGATCCCAGGGAAGAGACCCAGTACTTC
TRBV4-2	.	TRBD1	TRBJ1-6	CASSQPRDRGHDSPLHF	TGTGCCAGCAGCCAACCTAGGGACAGGGGGCATGATTCACCCCTCCACTTT
TRBV2	many	.	TRBJ2-1	CASSEASSYNEQFF	TGTGCCAGCAGTGAAGCTTCTAGCTACAATGAGCAGTTCTTC
TRBV5-1	.	TRBD1	TRBJ2-1	CASSLDPGQHNEQFF	TGCGCCAGCAGCTTGGACCCGGGACAGCACAATGAGCAGTTCTTC
TRBV9	few	TRBD2	TRBJ2-7	CASSQGLAGEVYEQYF	TGTGCCAGCAGCCAGGGACTAGCGGGAGAGGTCTACGAGCAGTACTTC
TRBV12-3/TRBV12-4	many	.	TRBJ2-7	CASREQTSYEQYF	TGTGCCAGCAGGGAACAGACTTCCTACGAGCAGTACTTC
TRBV3-1	.	.	TRBJ1-6	CASSPGLRKPLHF	TGTGCCAGCAGCCCGGGACTACGCAAACCCCTCCACTTT
TRBV19	few	TRBD1	TRBJ1-2	CASSTAGTAGYTF	TGTGCCAGTAGTACGGCCGGGACAGCAGGCTACACCTTC
TRBV4-1	few	TRBD2	TRBJ2-1	CASSLLGLAVYNEQFF	TGCGCCAGCAGCCTGCTGGGACTAGCGGTTTACAATGAGCAGTTCTTC
TRBV4-1	.	TRBD2	TRBJ2-1	CASSQDLAGVRNEQFF	TGCGCCAGCAGCCAGGACTTAGCGGGAGTTCGGAATGAGCAGTTCTTC
TRBV7-6	many	.	TRBJ2-3	CASSSKDDRSTGTQYF	TGTGCCAGCAGCTCAAAAGACGACAGGTCCACAGGGACGCAGTATTTT
TRBV20-1	many	.	TRBJ2-5	CSARDFTGTSPQYF	TGCAGTGCTAGAGATTTCACCGGGACCTCTCCCCAGTACTTC
TRBV28	many	.	TRBJ2-2	CASSFATSYGTGELFF	TGTGCCAGCAGTTTCGCCACTAGCTATGGAACCGGGGAGCTGTTTTTT